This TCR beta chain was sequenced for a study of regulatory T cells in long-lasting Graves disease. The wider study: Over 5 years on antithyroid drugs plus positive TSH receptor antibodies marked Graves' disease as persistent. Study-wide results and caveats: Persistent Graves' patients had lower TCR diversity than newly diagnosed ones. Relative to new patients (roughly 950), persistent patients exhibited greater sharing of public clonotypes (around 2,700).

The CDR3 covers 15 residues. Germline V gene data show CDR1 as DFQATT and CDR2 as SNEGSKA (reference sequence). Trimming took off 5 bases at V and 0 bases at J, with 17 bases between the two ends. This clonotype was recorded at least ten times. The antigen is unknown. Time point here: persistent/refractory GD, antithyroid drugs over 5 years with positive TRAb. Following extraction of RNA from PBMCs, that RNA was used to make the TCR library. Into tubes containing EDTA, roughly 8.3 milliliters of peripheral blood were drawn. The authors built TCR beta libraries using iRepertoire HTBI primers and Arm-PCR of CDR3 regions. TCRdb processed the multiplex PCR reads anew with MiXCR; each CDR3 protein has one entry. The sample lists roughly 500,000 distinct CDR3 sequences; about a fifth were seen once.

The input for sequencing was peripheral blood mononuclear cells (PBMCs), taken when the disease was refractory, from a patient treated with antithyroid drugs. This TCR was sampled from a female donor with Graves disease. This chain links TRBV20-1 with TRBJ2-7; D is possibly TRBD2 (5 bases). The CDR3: CSAPKHGLFSYEQYF. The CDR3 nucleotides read TGCAGTGCTCCCAAGCATGGACTGTTCTCCTACGAGCAGTACTTC.